Listed here is a single T cell receptor beta chain. Its antigen is not known. Trimming cost V 5 bases and J 1 base, with 13 bases left between them. The CDR3 is 15 amino acids. Germline CDR1 and CDR2: SSHAT and FNYEAQ (reference sequence). This sample is part of a study of identical twins. MiXCR, applied by TCRdb to the 5' RACE reads, yields one record per CDR3 protein. The data contain 240,000 or so distinct CDR3 sequences, 7% of them singletons. Study-level results: Whereas memory repertoires showed no such difference, abundant cord blood beta clonotypes carried fewer insertions.

This sample was also put to use in a study of yellow fever vaccine responses in identical twins. That study reports: As reported, the vaccine T cell response of twins seemed partly convergent and partly personalized.

The material sequenced was memory (CD45RO+) T cells sorted from blood. V is TRBV7-7 and J is TRBJ2-3, with D tentatively TRBD2 (6 bases). The receptor was derived from a young woman in good health. DNA for the CDR3: TGTGCCAGCAGCCTCCGGAGGGGTGGCACAGATACGCAGTATTTT. Its translation is CASSLRRGGTDTQYF.